These T cell receptor beta chains were read from a single sample in a study of Graves' ophthalmopathy and Graves' hyperthyroidism. TCRdb recomputed calls from the multiplex PCR reads with MiXCR, one row per CDR3 protein. The table includes under 350,000 distinct CDR3 sequences, about 17% detected once. Sequencing used peripheral blood. Every receptor here comes from an adult man with Graves' ophthalmopathy. CDR3s include the opening cysteine and the closing phenylalanine or tryptophan. A D gene is named only where the DNA matches it firmly. The size field is filled for only some rows; it gives once, few, many or a size class.

d_call | j_call | v_call | clone_size | cdr3_nt | cdr3_aa
TRBD2 | TRBJ2-7 | TRBV4-2 | many | TGTGCCAGCAGCCAATCTTCGGCGGGAGGATACTACGAGCAGTACTTC | CASSQSSAGGYYEQYF
NA | TRBJ1-1 | TRBV7-8 | NA | TGTGCCAGCAGCTTAGCTGGCGAAGAAGCTTTCTTT | CASSLAGEEAFF
TRBD1 | TRBJ2-6 | TRBV5-1 | many | TGCGCCAGCAGCACTCGACAGGGGGGCAGCTCTGGGGCCAACGTCCTGACTTTC | CASSTRQGGSSGANVLTF
NA | TRBJ2-5 | TRBV7-9 | NA | TGTGCCAGCAGCTTGTTGGATTTGGAAGGTTTAAAGACCCAGTACTTC | CASSLLDLEGLKTQYF
TRBD1 | TRBJ1-2 | TRBV28 | once | TGTGCCAGCAGTCCGTCCCGGGACAGGGGAGTCGGCTATGGCTACACCTTC | CASSPSRDRGVGYGYTF
NA | TRBJ1-3 | TRBV6-5 | many | TGTGCCAGCAGTTCGCGGACAGCCTCTGGAAACACCATATATTTT | CASSSRTASGNTIYF
TRBD1 | TRBJ1-1 | TRBV19 | once | TGTGCCAGTAGTATCAGTACCGGGACAGAGAACACTGAAGCTTTCTTT | CASSISTGTENTEAFF
NA | TRBJ2-2 | TRBV6-2/TRBV6-3 | many | TGTGCCAGCAGTTTGATATTGAACACCGGGGAGCTGTTTTTT | CASSLILNTGELFF
TRBD2 | TRBJ2-7 | TRBV7-2 | NA | TGTGCCAGCAGCCTAGCGGGAGATTTGGAGCAGTACTTC | CASSLAGDLEQYF
NA | TRBJ1-5 | TRBV11-3 | many | TGTGCCAGCAGCGCCCGGGCAGTGGGGTGGCGGCAGCCCCAGCATTTT | CASSARAVGWRQPQHF
TRBD2 | TRBJ2-5 | TRBV4-1 | many | TGCGCCAGCAGCCAAGCGCAAGGACTAGGTCCGAGGGAGACCCAGTACTTC | CASSQAQGLGPRETQYF
TRBD1 | TRBJ1-5 | TRBV2 | many | TGTGCCAGCACCTTATCGACAGGGGGCCATCAGCCCCAGCATTTT | CASTLSTGGHQPQHF
NA | TRBJ2-4 | TRBV12-3/TRBV12-4 | many | TGTGCCAGCAGTCTCCGGGACATCGGGGACATTCAGTACTTC | CASSLRDIGDIQYF
NA | TRBJ2-4 | TRBV4-3 | many | TGCGCCAGCAGCCAAGAATGGGGGGACGAAAACATTCAGTACTTC | CASSQEWGDENIQYF
NA | TRBJ2-5 | TRBV28 | many | TGTGCCAGCTGCTGCTCACAGCCATTTCCTTACTTC | CASCCSQPFPYF
TRBD1 | TRBJ1-5 | TRBV12-3/TRBV12-4 | many | TGTGCCAGCAGTTTAGACAGGGGGGTACGGAGCAATCAGCCCCAGCATTTT | CASSLDRGVRSNQPQHF
NA | TRBJ1-1 | TRBV29-1 | many | TGCAGCGTTGATCGGGTCAGTCCTATGAACACTGAAGCTTTCTTT | CSVDRVSPMNTEAFF
TRBD1 | TRBJ1-1 | TRBV27 | NA | TGTGCCAGCAGGAGACAGGGAGGAGTGGGCACTGAAGCTTTCTTT | CASRRQGGVGTEAFF
NA | TRBJ2-2 | TRBV12-3/TRBV12-4 | many | TGTGCCAGCAGTCCAATATCCGGGGTGGCCGGGGAGCTGTTTTTT | CASSPISGVAGELFF
NA | TRBJ2-7 | TRBV6-5 | NA | TGTGCCAGCAGTTACTCGGAGGGGAGCAACGAGCAGTACTTC | CASSYSEGSNEQYF